This T cell receptor beta chain was documented in a study of PD-1 blockade in classical Hodgkin lymphoma. As for the study in general: It was nivolumab at 3 mg/kg, given intravenously every 2 weeks, that patients received. Study-wide points: Newly diagnosed patients were said to have less baseline TCR diversity than healthy donors did.

With respect to this clone: Its target is not known.

Time point noted: cycle 4 day 1 (C4D1), after 6 weeks of nivolumab. Each patient experienced a relapse that followed autologous stem cell transplantation, and brentuximab vedotin exposure varied. Libraries were prepared by immunoSEQ multiplex PCR; TCRdb keeps only in-frame clonotypes and omits some of them. The table includes tens of thousands of clones, more than 60% detected once. CDR3 length equals 17 residues. Germline V gene sequence: CDR1 SGHDT, CDR2 YYEEEE. Trimming removed 1 base at V and 7 bases at J, with 21 bases between. The V call is TRBV5-6, the J call TRBJ1-5; the D gene is possibly TRBD1 (5 bases). The receptor comes from a human donor with classical Hodgkin lymphoma. Here the sequenced sample was peripheral blood mononuclear cells (PBMCs), taken before the fourth cycle of nivolumab. This chain's CDR3 is CASSLKSLVGAPQPQHF. CDR3 bases: TGTGCCAGCAGCTTGAAGTCTCTGGTAGGGGCACCCCAGCCCCAGCATTTT. The whole variable domain, filled in from reference TRBV5-6 and TRBJ1-5, reads DAGVTQSPTHLIKTRGQQVTLRCSPKSGHDTVSWYQQALGQGPQFIFQYYEEEERQRGNFPDRFSGHQFPNYSSELNVNALLLGDSALYLCASSLKSLVGAPQPQHFGDGTRLSIL.